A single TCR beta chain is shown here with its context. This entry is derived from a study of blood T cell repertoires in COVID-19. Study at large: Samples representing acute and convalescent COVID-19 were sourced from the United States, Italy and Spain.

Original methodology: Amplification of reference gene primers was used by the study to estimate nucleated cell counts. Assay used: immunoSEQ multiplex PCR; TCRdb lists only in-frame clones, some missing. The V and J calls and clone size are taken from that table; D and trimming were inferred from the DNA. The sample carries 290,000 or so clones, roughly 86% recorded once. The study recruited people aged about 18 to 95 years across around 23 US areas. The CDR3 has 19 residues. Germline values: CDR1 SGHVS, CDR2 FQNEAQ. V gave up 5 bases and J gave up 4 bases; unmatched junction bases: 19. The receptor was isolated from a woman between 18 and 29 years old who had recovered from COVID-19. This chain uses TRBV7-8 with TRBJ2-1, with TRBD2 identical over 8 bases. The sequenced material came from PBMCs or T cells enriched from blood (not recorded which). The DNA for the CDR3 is TGTGCCAGCAGCCCAACACGAGCGGGAGAAATAAAGGGATACAATGAGCAGTTCTTC. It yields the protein CASSPTRAGEIKGYNEQFF. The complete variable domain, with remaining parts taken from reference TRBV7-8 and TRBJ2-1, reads GAGVSQSPRYKVAKRGQDVALRCDPISGHVSLFWYQQALGQGPEFLTYFQNEAQLDKSGLPSDRFFAERPEGSVSTLKIQRTQQEDSAVYLCASSPTRAGEIKGYNEQFFGPGTRLTVL.